What follows is one TCR beta chain and its context. Its antigen is unknown. Trimming left V 4 bases short and J 5 bases short, with 20 bases between. The CDR3 extends over 16 amino acids. Germline CDR1 is SGHAT and CDR2 is FQDESV (reference sequence). These data are taken from a study of T cell repertoires in cytomegalovirus infection. Whole-study findings and limits: The ex vivo response was dominated by HLA-C-restricted CMV-specific TCR beta clonotypes. Frequencies of public TCR beta families were cumulated, and this identified carriers of CMV plus the relevant HLA.

TCRdb independently ran MiXCR on the reads; one entry per CDR3 protein. In the table there are around 69,000 distinct CDR3 sequences, under 30% of which are singletons. This clonotype originated in a human donor in good health (CMV status not recorded). Some clones in this sample may be carry-over from other donors' samples. The sequencing here drew on CD8+ T cells from cultured PBMCs, taken from culture after CMV antigen stimulation. The J gene is TRBJ1-1, the V gene TRBV11-1, with a tentative D call TRBD1 (6 bases). CDR3 DNA sequence: TGTGCCAGCAGCTCAGGACAGTTCGGGGGTGATACTGAAGCTTTCTTT. Its protein product is CASSSGQFGGDTEAFF. Using reference TRBV11-1 and TRBJ1-1 for the parts outside the CDR3, the full variable domain is EAEVAQSPRYKITEKSQAVAFWCDPISGHATLYWYRQILGQGPELLVQFQDESVVDDSQLPKDRFSAERLKGVDSTLKIQPAELGDSAMYLCASSSGQFGGDTEAFFGQGTRLTVV.